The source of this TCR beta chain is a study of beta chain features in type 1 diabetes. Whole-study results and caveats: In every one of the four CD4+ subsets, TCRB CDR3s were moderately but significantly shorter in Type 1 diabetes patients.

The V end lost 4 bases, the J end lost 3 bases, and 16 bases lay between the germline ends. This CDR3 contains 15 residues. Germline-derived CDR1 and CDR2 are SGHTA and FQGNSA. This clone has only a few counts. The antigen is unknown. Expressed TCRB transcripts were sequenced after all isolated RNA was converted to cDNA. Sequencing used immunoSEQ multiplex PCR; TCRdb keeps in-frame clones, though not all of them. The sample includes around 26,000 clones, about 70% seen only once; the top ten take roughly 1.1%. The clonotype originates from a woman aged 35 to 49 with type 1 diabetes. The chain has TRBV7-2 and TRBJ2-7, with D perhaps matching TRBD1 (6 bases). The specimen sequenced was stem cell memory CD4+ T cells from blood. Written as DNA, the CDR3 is TGTGCCAGCAGCTCCAGGGGTCGTTCGAACTACGAGCAGTACTTC. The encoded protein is CASSSRGRSNYEQYF.